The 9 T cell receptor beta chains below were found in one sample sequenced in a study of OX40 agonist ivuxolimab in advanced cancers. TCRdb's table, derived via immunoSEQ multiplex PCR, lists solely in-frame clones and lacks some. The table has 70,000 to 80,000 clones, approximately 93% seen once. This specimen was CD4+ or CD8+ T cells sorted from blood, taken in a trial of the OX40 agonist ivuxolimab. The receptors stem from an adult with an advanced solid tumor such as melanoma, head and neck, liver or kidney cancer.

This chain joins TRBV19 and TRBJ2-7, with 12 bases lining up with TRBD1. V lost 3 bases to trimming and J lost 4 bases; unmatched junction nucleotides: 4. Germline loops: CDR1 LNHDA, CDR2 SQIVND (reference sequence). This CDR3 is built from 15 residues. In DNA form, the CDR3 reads TGTGCCAGTAGTATCGGGACAGGGGGCAAGTACGAGCAGTACTTC. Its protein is CASSIGTGGKYEQYF.

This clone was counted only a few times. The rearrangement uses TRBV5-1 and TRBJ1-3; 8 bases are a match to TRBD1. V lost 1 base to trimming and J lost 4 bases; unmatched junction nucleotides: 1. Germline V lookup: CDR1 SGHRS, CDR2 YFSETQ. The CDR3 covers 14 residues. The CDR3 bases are TGCGCCAGCAGCTTGACAGGGGGAGGAAACACCATATATTTT. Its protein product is CASSLTGGGNTIYF.

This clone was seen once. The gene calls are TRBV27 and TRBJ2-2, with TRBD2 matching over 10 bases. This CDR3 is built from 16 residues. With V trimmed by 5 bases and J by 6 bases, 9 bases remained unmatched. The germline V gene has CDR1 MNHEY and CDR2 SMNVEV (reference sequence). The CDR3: CASSTGTSVGPGELFF. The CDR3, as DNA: TGTGCCAGCAGTACAGGGACTAGCGTGGGGCCCGGGGAGCTGTTTTTT.

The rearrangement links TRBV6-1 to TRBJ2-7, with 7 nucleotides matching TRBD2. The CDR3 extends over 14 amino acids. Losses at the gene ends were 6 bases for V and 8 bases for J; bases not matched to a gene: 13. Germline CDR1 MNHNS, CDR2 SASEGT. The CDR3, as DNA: TGTGCCAGCAGGGGCCAGCGGGGCCCTATGAAGCAGTACTTC. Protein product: CASRGQRGPMKQYF.

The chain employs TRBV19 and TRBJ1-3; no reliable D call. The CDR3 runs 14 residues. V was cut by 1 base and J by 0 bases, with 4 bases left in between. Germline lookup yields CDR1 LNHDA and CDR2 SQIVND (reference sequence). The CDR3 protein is CASSIGRSGNTIYF. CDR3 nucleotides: TGTGCCAGTAGTATAGGACGCTCTGGAAACACCATATATTTT.

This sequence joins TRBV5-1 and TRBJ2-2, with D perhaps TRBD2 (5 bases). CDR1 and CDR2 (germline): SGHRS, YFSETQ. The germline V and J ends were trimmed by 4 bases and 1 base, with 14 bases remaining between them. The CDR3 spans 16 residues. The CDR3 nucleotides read TGCGCCAGCAGCCCCTACAGAGGGTGGAACACCGGGGAGCTGTTTTTT. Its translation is CASSPYRGWNTGELFF.

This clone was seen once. This chain's CDR3 is CASSYSVAGNGPQHF. The CDR3 region has the DNA TGTGCCAGCAGTTACTCGGTTGCAGGGAACGGGCCCCAGCATTTT. The genes are TRBV6-5 and TRBJ1-5; possibly TRBD1 for D (5 bases). Germline CDR1 reads MNHEY; CDR2 reads SVGAGI. CDR3 length: 15 residues. The V end was cut by 0 bases, the J end by 9 bases, with 15 bases between.

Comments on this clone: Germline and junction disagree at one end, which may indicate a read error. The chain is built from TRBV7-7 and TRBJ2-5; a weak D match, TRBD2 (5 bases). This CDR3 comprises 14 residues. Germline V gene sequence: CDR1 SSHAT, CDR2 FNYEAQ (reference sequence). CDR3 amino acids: CASSLDGGWETQYF. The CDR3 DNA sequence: TGTGCTAGCAGCTTAGATGGAGGTTGGGAGACCCAGTACTTC.

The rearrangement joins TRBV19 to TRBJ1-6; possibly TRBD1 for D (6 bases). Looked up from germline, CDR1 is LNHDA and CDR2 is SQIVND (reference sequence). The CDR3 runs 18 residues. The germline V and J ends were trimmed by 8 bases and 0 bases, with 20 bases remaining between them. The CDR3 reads CASHRGTYGSSYNSPLHF. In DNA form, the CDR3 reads TGTGCCAGTCACCGGGGGACATACGGTAGCTCCTATAATTCACCCCTCCACTTT.